This TCR beta chain was recorded in a study of T-cell memory formation after mild COVID-19. Study results and caveats: Unconfirmed was the SARS-CoV-2 specificity of second-wave clones that peaked on day 37. Clones that got smaller from day 15 to 85 had even CD4/CD8, while clones growing later tipped toward CD4+.

The V end lost 0 bases, the J end lost 0 bases, and 13 bases lay between the germline ends. Germline CDR1 and CDR2: SQVTM and ANQGSEA. This CDR3 is built from 16 residues. Points on this clonotype: Its antigen is undetermined.

Employing constant-segment primers, 5'RACE generated TCR alpha and TCR beta cDNA libraries bearing sample barcodes and UMIs. TCRdb reanalysed the 5' RACE reads using MiXCR and keeps one entry per CDR3 protein. This table holds roughly 480,000 distinct CDR3 sequences, nearly 25% found once. The origin of this receptor is an adult woman who had mild COVID-19 (a few samples of this study predate the infection). Cell type and time point are not known. Material: PBMCs or a T cell subset sorted from them (not recorded which). The rearrangement uses TRBV29-1 and TRBJ2-3, with a tentative D call TRBD1 (6 bases). The CDR3 sequence: CSVEDRAGASTDTQYF. In nucleotides, the CDR3 is TGCAGCGTTGAAGATCGGGCAGGGGCAAGCACAGATACGCAGTATTTT.